This T cell receptor beta chain was documented in a study of T-cell reconstitution after alpha-beta-depleted transplantation in children. J lost 8 bases, V lost 5 bases, and 14 bases had no gene match. The CDR3 extends over 15 amino acids. CDR1 DFQATT and CDR2 SNEGSKA come from the germline V gene (reference sequence). Concerning this clonotype: Its antigen is unidentified.

A library of TCRbeta sequences, prepared with unique molecular identifiers, was generated. TCRdb reprocessed the PCR reads via MiXCR and lists one record per CDR3 protein. The sample carries about 350,000 distinct CDR3 sequences, 16% recorded once. Overall study findings and caveats: It was newly produced T cells that mostly accounted for T-cell counts and diversity one year after transplant. High day-60 TCRbeta diversity in some patients came from surviving recipient T cells and thymic progenitors.

The TCR sequence derives from a male patient aged 2 to 10 who had a stem cell transplant for acute lymphoblastic leukemia, so the T cells may come from the graft donor. Sample: PBMCs, mostly from graft donor cells, taken 360 days after TCRalphabeta/CD19-depleted stem cell transplant. The chain joins TRBV20-1 to TRBJ2-1; 8 bases align to TRBD2. The CDR3 DNA sequence: TGCAGTGCTCCTCAAGCGGGAGTCTACCCGGATGAGCAGTTCTTC. Protein: CSAPQAGVYPDEQFF.